These T cell receptor beta chains were read from a single sample in a study of regulatory T cells in long-lasting Graves disease. TCRdb reprocessed the multiplex PCR reads with MiXCR, giving one entry per CDR3 protein. The data show approximately 400,000 distinct CDR3 sequences, with about a quarter seen just once and roughly 26% held by the top ten. The sample here was peripheral blood mononuclear cells (PBMCs), taken when the disease was refractory, from a patient treated with antithyroid drugs. These receptors all stem from a female donor with Graves disease. Both conserved end residues are part of each CDR3. Fields, in order: D gene, V gene, CDR3 length, clone size, J gene, CDR3 protein, CDR3 DNA. The D gene is left open where the match is weak. Clone size is given for some rows only: seen once, a few or many times, or a class if the clone is expanded.

-	TRBV7-2	15	many	TRBJ2-7	CASSSDWPIYYEQYF	TGTGCCAGCAGCTCGGACTGGCCCATCTACTACGAGCAGTACTTC
-	TRBV6-1	12	few	TRBJ2-5	CASTPNRETQYF	TGTGCCAGCACACCTAATCGGGAGACCCAGTACTTC
-	TRBV28	17	many	TRBJ2-1	CASSLLSGPGSYNEQFF	TGTGCCAGCAGTTTACTTTCAGGGCCCGGTTCCTACAATGAGCAGTTCTTC
-	TRBV30	15	-	TRBJ2-6	CAWSLGTSGANVLTF	TGTGCCTGGAGTCTGGGGACCTCTGGGGCCAACGTCCTGACTTTC
-	TRBV27	14	few	TRBJ2-3	CASSLFPSTDTQYF	TGTGCCAGCAGTTTATTCCCCAGCACAGATACGCAGTATTTT
-	TRBV6-9	19	-	TRBJ2-1	CASSYPPGVAPGRYNEQFF	TGTGCCAGCAGTTACCCGCCGGGGGTGGCTCCCGGTAGGTACAATGAGCAGTTCTTC
TRBD2	TRBV4-2	17	-	TRBJ2-7	CASSQAGTRSSSCEQYF	TGTGCCAGCAGCCAAGCCGGGACTAGGTCCTCCTCCTGCGAGCAGTACTTC
-	TRBV4-1	14	few	TRBJ1-5	CASSHSDSDQPQHF	TGCGCCAGCAGCCACTCGGACAGTGATCAACCCCAGCATTTT
-	TRBV6-1	14	-	TRBJ2-7	CASSHDATPYEQYF	TGTGCCAGCAGTCACGACGCGACGCCCTACGAGCAGTACTTC
-	TRBV7-2	13	-	TRBJ2-3	CASSLGAGDTQYF	TGTGCCAGCAGCTTAGGAGCTGGAGATACGCAGTATTTT
TRBD1	TRBV5-1	15	-	TRBJ2-7	CASSPPGQTTYEQYF	TGCGCCAGCAGCCCGCCGGGACAGACAACCTACGAGCAGTACTTC
TRBD1	TRBV20-1	10	many	TRBJ2-5	CSARPDRPNF	TGCAGTGCTAGACCGGACAGGCCGAACTTC
-	TRBV2	16	many	TRBJ1-1	CASSGSRGWVNTEAFF	TGTGCCAGCAGTGGCAGTCGGGGGTGGGTGAACACTGAAGCTTTCTTT
-	TRBV28	17	-	TRBJ1-2	CASSTGSIQPSNYGYTF	TGTGCCAGCAGTACCGGGTCTATACAGCCCTCTAACTATGGCTACACCTTC
TRBD1	TRBV7-6	18	many	TRBJ1-6	CASSLGRHRQGLNSPLHF	TGTGCCAGCAGCTTAGGTCGCCATCGACAGGGGCTAAATTCACCCCTCCACTTT
-	TRBV4-1	13	-	TRBJ1-2	CASSQATEDPYTF	TGCGCCAGCAGCCAGGCTACTGAAGACCCCTACACCTTC
TRBD1	TRBV19	15	few	TRBJ1-5	CASTPPGTVNQPQHF	TGTGCCAGTACCCCGCCCGGGACAGTAAATCAGCCCCAGCATTTT
-	TRBV24-1	12	-	TRBJ2-5	CATSDFAETQYF	TGTGCCACCAGTGATTTTGCGGAGACCCAGTACTTC
-	TRBV4-1	15	-	TRBJ2-7	CASSQAGAGVSEQYF	TGCGCCAGCAGCCAAGCAGGGGCCGGGGTTTCCGAGCAGTACTTC
TRBD1	TRBV5-1	15	many	TRBJ2-7	CASSIRQGRSYEQYF	TGCGCCAGCAGCATAAGACAGGGAAGGTCCTACGAGCAGTACTTC
-	TRBV30	13	few	TRBJ2-7	CAWSGISLREQYF	TGTGCCTGGAGTGGCATCTCCCTTAGGGAGCAGTACTTC
TRBD2	TRBV5-1	18	once	TRBJ2-3	CASSLVPTSGDSTDTQYF	TGCGCCAGCAGCTTGGTCCCGACTAGCGGAGATAGCACAGATACGCAGTATTTT
TRBD2	TRBV7-9	16	many	TRBJ2-5	CASSRSGGRGQETQYF	TGTGCCAGCAGCCGCTCAGGCGGGAGGGGGCAAGAGACCCAGTACTTC
TRBD2	TRBV6-9	14	-	TRBJ2-5	CASSYGTTQETQYF	TGTGCCAGCAGTTATGGGACTACCCAAGAGACCCAGTACTTC
-	TRBV28	11	many	TRBJ1-1	CASSGDTEAFF	TGTGCCAGCAGTGGCGACACTGAAGCTTTCTTT
-	TRBV7-8	13	few	TRBJ1-2	CASSLGGREGYTF	TGTGCCAGCAGCTTAGGGGGGAGGGAAGGCTACACCTTC
-	TRBV20-1	13	many	TRBJ2-5	CSAGRDSQKTQYF	TGCAGTGCTGGACGGGACTCCCAAAAGACCCAGTACTTC
TRBD2	TRBV27	13	few	TRBJ2-7	CASRLAGVKEQYF	TGTGCCAGCCGACTAGCGGGAGTAAAGGAGCAGTACTTC
-	TRBV5-1	14	few	TRBJ2-5	CASSLEDSAETQYF	TGCGCCAGCAGCTTGGAGGACAGTGCAGAGACCCAGTACTTC
TRBD1	TRBV28	14	many	TRBJ2-5	CASSYRTGEETQYF	TGTGCCAGCAGTTACCGGACAGGGGAGGAGACCCAGTACTTC
-	TRBV7-9	13	many	TRBJ1-5	CASSLTSNQPQHF	TGTGCCAGCAGCTTAACTAGCAATCAGCCCCAGCATTTT
-	TRBV28	14	-	TRBJ2-2	CASSLNRGTGELFF	TGTGCCAGCAGCTTAAATCGGGGGACCGGGGAGCTGTTTTTT
-	TRBV5-1	12	-	TRBJ2-7	CASSPTSREQYF	TGCGCCAGCAGCCCGACAAGTCGCGAGCAGTACTTC
-	TRBV9	16	many	TRBJ1-3	CASSVEGAGSGNTIYF	TGTGCCAGCAGCGTAGAGGGCGCAGGTTCTGGAAACACCATATATTTT
TRBD1	TRBV30	16	-	TRBJ1-5	CAWSKQGLGVNQPQHF	TGTGCCTGGAGTAAACAGGGGTTGGGGGTCAATCAGCCCCAGCATTTT
-	TRBV20-1	12	few	TRBJ2-5	CSARQYQETQYF	TGCAGTGCTCGACAGTACCAAGAGACCCAGTACTTC
TRBD1	TRBV5-1	12	few	TRBJ1-5	CARRQGNQPQHF	TGCGCCAGGAGACAGGGTAATCAGCCCCAGCATTTT